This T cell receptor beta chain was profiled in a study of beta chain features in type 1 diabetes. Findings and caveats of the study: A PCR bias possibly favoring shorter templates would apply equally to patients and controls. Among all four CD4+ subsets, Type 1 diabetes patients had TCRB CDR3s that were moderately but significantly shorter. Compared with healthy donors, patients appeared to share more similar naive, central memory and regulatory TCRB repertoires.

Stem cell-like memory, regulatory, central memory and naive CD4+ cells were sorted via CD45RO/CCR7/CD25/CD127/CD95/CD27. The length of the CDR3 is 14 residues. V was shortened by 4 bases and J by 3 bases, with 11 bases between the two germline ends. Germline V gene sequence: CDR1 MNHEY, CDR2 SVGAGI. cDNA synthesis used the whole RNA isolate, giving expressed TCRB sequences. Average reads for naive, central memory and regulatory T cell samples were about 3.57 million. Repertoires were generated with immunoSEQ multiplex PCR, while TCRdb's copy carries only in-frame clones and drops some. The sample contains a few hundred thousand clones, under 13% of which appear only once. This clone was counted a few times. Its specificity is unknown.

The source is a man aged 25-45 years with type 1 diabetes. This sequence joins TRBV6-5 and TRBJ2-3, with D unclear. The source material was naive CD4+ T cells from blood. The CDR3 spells CASSSAPGTDTQYF. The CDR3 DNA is TGTGCCAGCAGTTCCGCCCCAGGAACAGATACGCAGTATTTT.